These 5 T cell receptor beta chains originate from one sample sequenced in a study of T cell responses to AZD1222 COVID-19 vaccine. The assay was immunoSEQ multiplex PCR, and TCRdb's table has in-frame clones only and misses some. The table lists some 100,000 clones, 75% to 90% of them singletons. The material was peripheral blood, obtained 28 days after the second AZD1222 dose. The receptors here all came from an adult who received the AZD1222 COVID-19 vaccine.

The chain has TRBV5-6 and TRBJ2-5; D not resolved. The DNA end favors TRBJ2-7, so the J call may be wrong. Per germline, CDR1 SGHDT and CDR2 YYEEEE. The length of the CDR3 is 11 residues. The CDR3 DNA reads TGTGCCAGCAGCACCTCCTACGAGCAGTACTTC. Its translation: CASSTSYEQYF.

This clone was seen only once. The rearrangement links TRBV6-1 to TRBJ2-1; TRBD1 agrees at 9 bases. J was trimmed by 4 bases and V by 2 bases; bases with no gene match: 6. The CDR3 contains 16 residues. Germline V gene sequence: CDR1 MNHNS, CDR2 SASEGT. DNA of the CDR3: TGTGCCAGCAGTGAACATGGGACAGGGAATTACAATGAGCAGTTCTTC. The encoded protein is CASSEHGTGNYNEQFF.

Worth noting for this clone: This CDR3 is also generated by other DNA sequences in the sample. The chain recombines TRBV18 with TRBJ1-5; the D is unclear. Germline lookup yields CDR1 KGHSH and CDR2 LQKENI. This CDR3 is 13 amino acids long. V was trimmed by 3 bases and J by 3 bases, leaving 6 bases between them. The CDR3 region has the DNA TGTGCCAGCTCACCGAGTTCCAATCAGCCCCAGCATTTT. Protein sequence: CASSPSSNQPQHF.

This clone has only a few counts. V usage is TRBV21-1 and J usage is TRBJ2-3; the D call TRBD1 from the table was never checked on the DNA. TRBV21-1 is tagged as a pseudogene. This CDR3 has 15 residues. The CDR3 sequence: CASSTGQGEADTQYF. The CDR3 DNA is TGTGCCAGCAGCACAGGACAGGGGGAGGCAGATACGCAGTATTTT.

The rearrangement joins TRBV18 to TRBJ1-3; no clear D. In germline, CDR1 is KGHSH, CDR2 LQKENI. V was shortened by 6 bases and J by 1 base, with 16 bases between the two germline ends. The CDR3 spans 16 residues. CDR3 sequence: CASSLPTGLSGNTIYF. The CDR3, as DNA: TGTGCCAGCTCTCTTCCAACGGGTCTGTCTGGAAACACCATATATTTT.